This T cell receptor beta chain appears in the sequencing data of a study of regulatory T cells in long-lasting Graves disease. Ten or more counts support this clonotype. Libraries of TCR beta came from iRepertoire HTBI primers plus Arm-PCR of CDR3 regions. MiXCR was run by TCRdb on the multiplex PCR reads, yielding one entry per CDR3 protein. This table has approximately 350,000 distinct CDR3 sequences, roughly 17% appearing once. Time point here: newly diagnosed GD, antithyroid drugs for less than 3 months. Making the TCR library involved RNA that had been extracted from PBMCs. The ends were cut back, 2 bases at V and 5 bases at J, with 14 bases in the middle. Germline CDR1 MNHEY, CDR2 SVGAGI. CDR3 size: 15 residues. This same sample was also taken into another study, of T cells in Graves' hyperthyroidism and ophthalmopathy.

The source is a woman under 30 with Graves disease. Specimen: peripheral blood mononuclear cells (PBMCs), collected at new diagnosis, from a patient treated with antithyroid drugs. This chain links TRBV6-5 with TRBJ2-3; a weak D match, TRBD2 (6 bases). CDR3 nucleotide sequence: TGTGCCAGCAGTTACGGCTCGCGGGGTGAAGATACGCAGTATTTT. Its protein product is CASSYGSRGEDTQYF.